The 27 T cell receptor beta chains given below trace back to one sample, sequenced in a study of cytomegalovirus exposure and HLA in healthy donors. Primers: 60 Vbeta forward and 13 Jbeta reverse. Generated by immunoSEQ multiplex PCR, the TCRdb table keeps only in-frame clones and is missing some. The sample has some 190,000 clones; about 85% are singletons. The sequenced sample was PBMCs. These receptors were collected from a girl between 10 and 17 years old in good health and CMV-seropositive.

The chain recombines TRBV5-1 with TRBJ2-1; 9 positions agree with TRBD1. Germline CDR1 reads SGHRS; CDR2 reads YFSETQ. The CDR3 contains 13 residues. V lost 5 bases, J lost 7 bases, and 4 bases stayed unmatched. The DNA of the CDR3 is TGCGCCAGCAGACGGACAGGGGCGAATGAGCAGTTCTTC. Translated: CASRRTGANEQFF.

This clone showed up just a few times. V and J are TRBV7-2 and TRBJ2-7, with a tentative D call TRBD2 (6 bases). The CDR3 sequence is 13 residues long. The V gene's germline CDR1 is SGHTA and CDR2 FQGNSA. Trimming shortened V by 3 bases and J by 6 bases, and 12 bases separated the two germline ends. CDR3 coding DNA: TGTGCCAGCAGCTTTACAATGGGAGGCGAGCAGTACTTC. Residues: CASSFTMGGEQYF.

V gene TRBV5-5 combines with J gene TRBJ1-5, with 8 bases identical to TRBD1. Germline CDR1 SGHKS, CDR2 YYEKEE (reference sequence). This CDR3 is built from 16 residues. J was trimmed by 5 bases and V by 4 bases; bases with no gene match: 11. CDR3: CASSAGRTGIYQPQHF. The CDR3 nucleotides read TGTGCCAGCAGCGCAGGCAGGACAGGGATCTATCAGCCCCAGCATTTT. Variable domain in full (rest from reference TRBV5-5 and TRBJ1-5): DAGVTQSPTHLIKTRGQQVTLRCSPISGHKSVSWYQQVLGQGPQFIFQYYEKEERGRGNFPDRFSARQFPNYSSELNVNALLLGDSALYLCASSAGRTGIYQPQHFGDGTRLSIL.

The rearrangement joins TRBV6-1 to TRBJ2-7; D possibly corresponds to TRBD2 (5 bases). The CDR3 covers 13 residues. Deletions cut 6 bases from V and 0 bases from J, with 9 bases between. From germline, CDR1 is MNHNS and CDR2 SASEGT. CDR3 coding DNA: TGTGCCAGCAGGCGGGCCGTCTCCTACGAGCAGTACTTC. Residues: CASRRAVSYEQYF.

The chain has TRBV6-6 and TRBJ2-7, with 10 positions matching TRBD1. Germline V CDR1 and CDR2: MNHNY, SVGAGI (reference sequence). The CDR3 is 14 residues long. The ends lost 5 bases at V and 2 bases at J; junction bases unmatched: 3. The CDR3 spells CASSTGTGAYEQYF. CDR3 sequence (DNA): TGTGCCAGCAGTACCGGGACAGGGGCCTACGAGCAGTACTTC.

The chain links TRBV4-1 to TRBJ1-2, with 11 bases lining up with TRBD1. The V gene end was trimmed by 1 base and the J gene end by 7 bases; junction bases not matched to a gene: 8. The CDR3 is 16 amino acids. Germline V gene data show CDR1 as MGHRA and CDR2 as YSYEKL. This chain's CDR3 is CASSQVEDRGRRGYTF. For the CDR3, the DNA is TGCGCCAGCAGCCAAGTGGAGGACAGGGGGCGACGTGGCTACACCTTC.

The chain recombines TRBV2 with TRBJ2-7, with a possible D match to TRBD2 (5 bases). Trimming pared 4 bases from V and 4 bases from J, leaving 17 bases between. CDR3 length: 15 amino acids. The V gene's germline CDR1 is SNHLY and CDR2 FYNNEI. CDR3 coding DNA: TGTGCCAGCAGTGCCTATAGCGCCCTTCGATACGAGCAGTACTTC. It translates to CASSAYSALRYEQYF.

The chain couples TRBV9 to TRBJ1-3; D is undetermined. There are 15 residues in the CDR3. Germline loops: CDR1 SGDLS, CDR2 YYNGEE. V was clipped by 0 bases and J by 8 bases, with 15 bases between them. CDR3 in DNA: TGTGCCAGCAGCGTAGGCTGGAACGGGAGAGACACCATATATTTT. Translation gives CASSVGWNGRDTIYF. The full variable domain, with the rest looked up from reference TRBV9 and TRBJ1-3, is DSGVTQTPKHLITATGQRVTLRCSPRSGDLSVYWYQQSLDQGLQFLIQYYNGEERAKGNILERFSAQQFPDLHSELNLSSLELGDSALYFCASSVGWNGRDTIYFGEGSWLTVV.

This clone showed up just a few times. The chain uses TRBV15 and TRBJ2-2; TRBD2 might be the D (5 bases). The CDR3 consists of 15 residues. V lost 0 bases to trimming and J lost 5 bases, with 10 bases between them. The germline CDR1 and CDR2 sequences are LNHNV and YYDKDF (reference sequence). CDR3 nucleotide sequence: TGTGCCACCAGCAGAGAACTAGAGGTAACCGGGGAGCTGTTTTTT. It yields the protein CATSRELEVTGELFF.

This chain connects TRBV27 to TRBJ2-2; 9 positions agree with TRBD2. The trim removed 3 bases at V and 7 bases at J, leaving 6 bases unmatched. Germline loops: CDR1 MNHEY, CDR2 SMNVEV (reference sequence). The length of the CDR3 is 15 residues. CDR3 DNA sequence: TGTGCCAGCAGTTTTAGCGGGAGTATTATCGGGGAGCTGTTTTTT. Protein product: CASSFSGSIIGELFF.

The CDR3 sequence: CASSSLAGGYNEQFF. For the CDR3, the DNA is TGTGCCAGCAGCAGCTTAGCGGGAGGTTACAATGAGCAGTTCTTC. The chain couples TRBV14 to TRBJ2-1; TRBD2 agrees at 10 bases. The junction had 5 bases not matched to a gene; V was cut back by 5 bases and J by 4 bases. CDR1 and CDR2 (germline): SGHDN, FVKESK. This CDR3 is built from 15 residues. Based on the CDR3 plus reference TRBV14 and TRBJ2-1, the full variable domain is EAGVTQFPSHSVIEKGQTVTLRCDPISGHDNLYWYRRVMGKEIKFLLHFVKESKQDESGMPNNRFLAERTGGTYSTLKVQPAELEDSGVYFCASSSLAGGYNEQFFGPGTRLTVL.

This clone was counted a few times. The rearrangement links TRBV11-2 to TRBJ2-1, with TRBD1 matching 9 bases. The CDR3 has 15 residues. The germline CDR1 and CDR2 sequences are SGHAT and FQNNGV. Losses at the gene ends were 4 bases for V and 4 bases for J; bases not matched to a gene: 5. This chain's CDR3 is CASSSVGQGYNEQFF. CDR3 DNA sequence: TGTGCCAGCAGCTCAGTTGGACAGGGGTACAATGAGCAGTTCTTC. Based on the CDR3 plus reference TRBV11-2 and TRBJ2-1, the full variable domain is EAGVAQSPRYKIIEKRQSVAFWCNPISGHATLYWYQQILGQGPKLLIQFQNNGVVDDSQLPKDRFSAERLKGVDSTLKIQPAKLEDSAVYLCASSSVGQGYNEQFFGPGTRLTVL.

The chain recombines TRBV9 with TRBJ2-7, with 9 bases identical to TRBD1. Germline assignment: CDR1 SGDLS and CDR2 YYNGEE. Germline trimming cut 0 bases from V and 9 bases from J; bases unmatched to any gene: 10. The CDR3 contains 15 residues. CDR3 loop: CASSVEPQGAGGQYF. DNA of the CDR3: TGTGCCAGCAGCGTAGAACCACAGGGGGCAGGCGGGCAGTACTTC. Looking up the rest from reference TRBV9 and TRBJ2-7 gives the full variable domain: DSGVTQTPKHLITATGQRVTLRCSPRSGDLSVYWYQQSLDQGLQFLIQYYNGEERAKGNILERFSAQQFPDLHSELNLSSLELGDSALYFCASSVEPQGAGGQYFGPGTRLTVT.

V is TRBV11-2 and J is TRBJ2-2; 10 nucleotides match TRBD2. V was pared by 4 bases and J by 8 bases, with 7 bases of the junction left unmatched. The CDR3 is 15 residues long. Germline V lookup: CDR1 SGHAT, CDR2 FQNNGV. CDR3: CASSSLAGVMGELFF. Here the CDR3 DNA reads TGTGCCAGCAGCTCCCTAGCGGGAGTGATGGGGGAGCTGTTTTTT. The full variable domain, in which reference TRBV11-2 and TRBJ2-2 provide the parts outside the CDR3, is EAGVAQSPRYKIIEKRQSVAFWCNPISGHATLYWYQQILGQGPKLLIQFQNNGVVDDSQLPKDRFSAERLKGVDSTLKIQPAKLEDSAVYLCASSSLAGVMGELFFGEGSRLTVL.

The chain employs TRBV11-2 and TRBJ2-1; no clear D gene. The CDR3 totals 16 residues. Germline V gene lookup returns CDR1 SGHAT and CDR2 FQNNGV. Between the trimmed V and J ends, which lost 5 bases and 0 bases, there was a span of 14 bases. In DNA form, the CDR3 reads TGTGCCAGCAGCCCTCGGAGAGACCCCTCCTACAATGAGCAGTTCTTC. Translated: CASSPRRDPSYNEQFF.

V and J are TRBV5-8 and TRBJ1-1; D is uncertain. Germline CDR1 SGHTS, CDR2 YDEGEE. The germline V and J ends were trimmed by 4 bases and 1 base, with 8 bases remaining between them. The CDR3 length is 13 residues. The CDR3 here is CASSRVGNTEAFF. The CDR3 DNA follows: TGTGCCAGCAGCCGAGTTGGGAACACTGAAGCTTTCTTT.

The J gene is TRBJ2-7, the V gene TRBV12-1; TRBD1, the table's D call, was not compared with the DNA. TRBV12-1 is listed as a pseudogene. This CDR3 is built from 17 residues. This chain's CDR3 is CASTPAAPDRGLYEQYF. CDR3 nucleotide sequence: TGTGCCAGCACCCCGGCCGCCCCGGACAGGGGGCTCTACGAGCAGTACTTC.

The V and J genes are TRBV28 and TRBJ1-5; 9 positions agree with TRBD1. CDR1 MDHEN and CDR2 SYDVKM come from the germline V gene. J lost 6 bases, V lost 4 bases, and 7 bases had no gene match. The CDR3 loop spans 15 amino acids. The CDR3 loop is CASSSFTGGFQPQHF. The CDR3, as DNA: TGTGCCAGCAGTTCCTTTACAGGGGGCTTTCAGCCCCAGCATTTT.

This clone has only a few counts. The chain's CDR3 is CASRRTGVLTNEKLFF. DNA of the CDR3: TGTGCCAGCAGGCGGACAGGGGTTTTAACTAATGAAAAACTGTTTTTT. The chain carries TRBV2 and TRBJ1-4, with 9 bases that match TRBD1. V lost 6 bases to trimming and J lost 1 base; unmatched junction nucleotides: 6. CDR3 length: 16 residues. Germline assignment: CDR1 SNHLY and CDR2 FYNNEI.

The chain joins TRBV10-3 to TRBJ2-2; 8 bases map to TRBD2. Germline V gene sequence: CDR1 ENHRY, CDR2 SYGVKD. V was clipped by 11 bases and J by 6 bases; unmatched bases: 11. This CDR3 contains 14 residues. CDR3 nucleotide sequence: TGTGCCCTAGGACGGACTAGCCCCCCCGGGGAGCTGTTTTTT. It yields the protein CALGRTSPPGELFF.

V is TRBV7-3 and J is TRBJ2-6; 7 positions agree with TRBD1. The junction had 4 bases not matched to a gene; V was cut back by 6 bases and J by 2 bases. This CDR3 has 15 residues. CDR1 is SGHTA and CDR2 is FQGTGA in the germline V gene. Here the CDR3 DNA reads TGTGCCAGCAGACCAGGGGGAACTGGGGCCAACGTCCTGACTTTC. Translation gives CASRPGGTGANVLTF.

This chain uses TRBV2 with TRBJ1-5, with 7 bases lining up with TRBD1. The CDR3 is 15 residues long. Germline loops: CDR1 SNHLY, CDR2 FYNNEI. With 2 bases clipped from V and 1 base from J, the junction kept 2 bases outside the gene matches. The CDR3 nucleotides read TGTGCCAGCAGTGAAAACAGGGGAAGCAATCAGCCCCAGCATTTT. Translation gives CASSENRGSNQPQHF.

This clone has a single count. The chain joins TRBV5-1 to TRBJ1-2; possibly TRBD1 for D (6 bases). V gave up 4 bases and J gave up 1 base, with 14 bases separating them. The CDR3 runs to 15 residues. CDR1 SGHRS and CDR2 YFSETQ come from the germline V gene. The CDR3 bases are TGCGCCAGCAGCGAGACAGGAGCGCTTAACTATGGCTACACCTTC. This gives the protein CASSETGALNYGYTF.

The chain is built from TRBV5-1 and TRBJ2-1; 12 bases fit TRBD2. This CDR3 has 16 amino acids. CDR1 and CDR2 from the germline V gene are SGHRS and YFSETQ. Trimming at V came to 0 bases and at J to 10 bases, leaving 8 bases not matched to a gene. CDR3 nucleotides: TGCGCCAGCAGCTTGGTTCCGACTAGCGGGAGAGAGGAGCAGTTCTTC. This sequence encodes CASSLVPTSGREEQFF. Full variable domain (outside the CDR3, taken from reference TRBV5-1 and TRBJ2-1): KAGVTQTPRYLIKTRGQQVTLSCSPISGHRSVSWYQQTPGQGLQFLFEYFSETQRNKGNFPGRFSGRQFSNSRSEMNVSTLELGDSALYLCASSLVPTSGREEQFFGPGTRLTVL.

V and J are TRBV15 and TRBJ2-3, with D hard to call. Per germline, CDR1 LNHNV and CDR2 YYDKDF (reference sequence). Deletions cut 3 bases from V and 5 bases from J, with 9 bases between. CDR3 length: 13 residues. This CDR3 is CATSSDQVDTQYF. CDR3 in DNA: TGTGCCACCAGCAGTGATCAGGTAGATACGCAGTATTTT.

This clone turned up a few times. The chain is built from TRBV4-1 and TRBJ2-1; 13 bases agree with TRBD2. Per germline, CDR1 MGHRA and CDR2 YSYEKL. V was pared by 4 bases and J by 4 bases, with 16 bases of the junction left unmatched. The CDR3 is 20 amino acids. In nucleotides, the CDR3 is TGCGCCAGCAGCCCGAAGTATTCCTCCGGGACTAGCGGGACATACAATGAGCAGTTCTTC. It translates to CASSPKYSSGTSGTYNEQFF.

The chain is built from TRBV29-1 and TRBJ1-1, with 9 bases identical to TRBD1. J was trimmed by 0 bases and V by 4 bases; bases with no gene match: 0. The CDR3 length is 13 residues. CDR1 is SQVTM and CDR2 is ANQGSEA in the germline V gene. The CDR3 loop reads CSVGDRVNTEAFF. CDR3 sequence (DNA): TGCAGCGTTGGGGACAGGGTGAACACTGAAGCTTTCTTT.